This T cell receptor beta chain was captured in a study of vaccination and CD4 T cells after COVID-19. For the study at large: Six male and four female convalescents took part, two of them Hispanic.

The V gene's germline CDR1 is DFQATT and CDR2 SNEGSKA (reference sequence). V lost 6 bases, J lost 6 bases, and 5 bases stayed unmatched. The CDR3 totals 13 residues. The treatment here: 10-day PBMC culture with coronavirus spike peptide pools or control peptides (ViraFEST assay). Unexposed donor CD4+ T cells predated the COVID-19 pandemic, collected 2011-2018. Expansion of antigen-specific T cells with peptide pools by ViraFEST preceded sequencing of TCRs. The Oncomine TCR Beta short-read assay was applied to DNA of cultured CD4+ T cells. The template was genomic DNA from cultured CD4+ T cells. In TCRdb, the PCR reads were re-called with MiXCR into one record per CDR3 protein. The sample has 8,500 to 10,000 distinct CDR3 sequences, around three fifths seen once; the top ten hold less than 30%. Worth noting for this clonotype: Its matching antigen is unknown.

The V and J genes are TRBV20-1 and TRBJ2-2; TRBD2 aligns across 9 bases. The TCR sequence derives from a human donor in good health. Sequencing was done on a sample of CD4+ T cells from blood, cultured in vitro. The CDR3 nucleotides are TGCAGTGCCTATAGCGGGAGTGCCGGGGAGCTGTTTTTT. Translating gives CSAYSGSAGELFF.